Following are 27 T cell receptor beta chains from one sample sequenced in a study of T cell responses to AZD1222 COVID-19 vaccine. Generated by immunoSEQ multiplex PCR, the TCRdb table keeps only in-frame clones and is missing some. The profile shows around 110,000 clones, 75% to 90% of them singletons. The sequences come from peripheral blood, collected on day 0 of AZD1222 vaccination. All receptors derive from an adult in good health.

The chain combines TRBV3-1 (or the pseudogene TRBV3-2) with TRBJ2-3; 10 nucleotides match TRBD2. Germline lookup yields CDR1 LGHDT and CDR2 YNNKEL (reference sequence). There are 16 residues in the CDR3. V shed 3 bases, J shed 1 base, and the junction held 4 bases outside the gene matches. CDR3 in DNA: TGTGCCAGCAGCCAGATCGGACTAGCGGGCACAGATACGCAGTATTTT. Translating gives CASSQIGLAGTDTQYF.

This rearrangement joins TRBV30 to TRBJ2-1, with 9 bases lining up with TRBD1. The trim removed 6 bases at V and 8 bases at J, leaving 11 bases unmatched. The CDR3 runs 14 residues. The germline V gene has CDR1 GTSNPN and CDR2 SVGIG (reference sequence). CDR3 sequence reads: CACLQGARGHEQFF. The CDR3 DNA sequence: TGTGCCTGCTTACAGGGGGCCCGGGGTCATGAGCAGTTCTTC. Based on the CDR3 plus reference TRBV30 and TRBJ2-1, the full variable domain is SQTIHQWPATLVQPVGSPLSLECTVEGTSNPNLYWYRQAAGRGLQLLFYSVGIGQISSEVPQNLSASRPQDRQFILSSKKLLLSDSGFYLCACLQGARGHEQFFGPGTRLTVL.

The DNA for the CDR3 is TGTGCCAGCTCACTATATGGAGAGGCTGTCGCCAATGAGCAGTTCTTC. It yields the protein CASSLYGEAVANEQFF. This sequence joins TRBV18 and TRBJ2-1; D call uncertain. The CDR3 covers 16 residues. Germline-derived CDR1 and CDR2 are KGHSH and LQKENI. V gave up 4 bases and J gave up 6 bases, with 19 bases separating them. Full variable domain (rest looked up from reference TRBV18 and TRBJ2-1): NAGVMQNPRHLVRRRGQEARLRCSPMKGHSHVYWYRQLPEEGLKFMVYLQKENIIDESGMPKERFSAEFPKEGPSILRIQQVVRGDSAAYFCASSLYGEAVANEQFFGPGTRLTVL.

The V call is TRBV4-3, the J call TRBJ1-1; TRBD1 is a possible D gene (5 bases). Germline assignment: CDR1 LGHNA and CDR2 YSLEER. V lost 4 bases and J 0 bases, leaving 27 bases between the germline ends. The CDR3 is made up of 20 amino acids. Written as DNA, the CDR3 is TGCGCCAGCAGCCTAGCTGGGGACGCCGTACGTTACCGATTGAACACTGAAGCTTTCTTT. This codes for CASSLAGDAVRYRLNTEAFF.

This chain joins TRBV5-4 and TRBJ2-3; possibly TRBD2 for D (7 bases). The V and J ends lost 4 bases and 6 bases respectively, with 21 bases between them. The CDR3 runs to 16 residues. The germline CDR1 and CDR2 sequences are SGHNT and YYREEE (reference sequence). The CDR3 is CASSPGARGHRDTQYF. The CDR3 DNA reads TGTGCCAGCAGCCCGGGGGCGCGGGGGCATCGGGATACGCAGTATTTT.

V and J are TRBV15 and TRBJ1-1, with D unresolved. The germline V and J ends were trimmed by 0 bases and 0 bases, with 11 bases remaining between them. This CDR3 is 16 amino acids long. Per the germline V gene, CDR1 is LNHNV and CDR2 is YYDKDF (reference sequence). CDR3 in DNA: TGTGCCACCAGCAGAGATTACGTGGGCATGAACACTGAAGCTTTCTTT. It is translated as CATSRDYVGMNTEAFF.

The chain recombines TRBV28 with TRBJ1-2; D not resolved. This CDR3 is built from 15 residues. Germline CDR1 reads MDHEN; CDR2 reads SYDVKM. V shed 5 bases and J shed 0 bases, with 13 bases lying between them. The CDR3 bases are TGTGCCAGCAGTCGAGTCGGGGAAGCTAACTATGGCTACACCTTC. Its translation: CASSRVGEANYGYTF.

The gene calls are TRBV4-1 and TRBJ1-5; D is perhaps TRBD1 (5 bases). The CDR3 sequence is 15 residues long. Germline V gene lookup returns CDR1 MGHRA and CDR2 YSYEKL. Trimming left V 0 bases short and J 4 bases short, with 10 bases between. CDR3 protein: CASSQEVGVNQPQHF. Here the CDR3 DNA reads TGCGCCAGCAGCCAAGAAGTGGGGGTGAATCAGCCCCAGCATTTT.

The chain joins TRBV7-9 to TRBJ1-2, with D perhaps TRBD1 (6 bases). Germline V gene data show CDR1 as SEHNR and CDR2 as FQNEAQ (reference sequence). The germline V and J ends were trimmed by 5 bases and 4 bases, with 17 bases remaining between them. The CDR3 covers 15 residues. This chain's CDR3 is CASSPPSGGSYGYTF. In DNA form, the CDR3 reads TGTGCCAGCAGCCCCCCGAGCGGGGGCAGCTATGGCTACACCTTC. Full variable domain (missing parts from reference TRBV7-9 and TRBJ1-2): DTGVSQNPRHKITKRGQNVTFRCDPISEHNRLYWYRQTLGQGPEFLTYFQNEAQLEKSRLLSDRFSAERPKGSFSTLEIQRTEQGDSAMYLCASSPPSGGSYGYTFGSGTRLTVV.

J is TRBJ2-3 and V is TRBV6-5; 9 nucleotides align to TRBD2. CDR1 and CDR2 from the germline V gene are MNHEY and SVGAGI. The CDR3 runs 16 residues. V trimming: 2 bases; J trimming: 6 bases; junction bases outside the gene matches: 9. CDR3 in amino acids: CASSYRTSGLGDTQYF. CDR3 DNA: TGTGCCAGCAGTTACCGAACTAGCGGGTTGGGGGATACGCAGTATTTT.

CDR3 bases: TGTGCCAGCAGTGAGTCGGGAAGCTATGGCTACACCTTC. Translating gives CASSESGSYGYTF. This chain uses TRBV6-1 with TRBJ1-2; no firm D call. The CDR3 runs to 13 residues. Germline V gene lookup returns CDR1 MNHNS and CDR2 SASEGT. V dropped 3 bases and J dropped 4 bases, with 9 bases sitting between them.

The J gene is TRBJ2-3, the V gene TRBV10-3; 12 bases are shared with TRBD2. The trim removed 5 bases at V and 2 bases at J, leaving 2 bases unmatched. Germline CDR1 and CDR2: ENHRY and SYGVKD. CDR3 size: 15 residues. CDR3 sequence: CAISSSGRATDTQYF. CDR3 DNA sequence: TGTGCCATCAGTTCTAGCGGGAGGGCCACAGATACGCAGTATTTT.

The rearrangement links TRBV6-5 to TRBJ1-2, with D perhaps matching TRBD1 (5 bases). The CDR3 is 12 amino acids. V was pared by 7 bases and J by 3 bases, with 9 bases between. The germline gives CDR1 MNHEY, CDR2 SVGAGI. The CDR3: CASTGGYYGYTF. The CDR3 DNA reads as TGTGCCAGCACGGGGGGTTACTATGGCTACACCTTC.

The CDR3 region has the DNA TGTGCCAGCAGTGCCTTGGGGCGGGGGACCCAAGAGACCCAGTACTTC. Protein sequence: CASSALGRGTQETQYF. The gene calls are TRBV28 and TRBJ2-5; 7 positions match TRBD2. V shed 5 bases and J 1 base; nucleotides not matched to a gene: 10. The CDR3 runs 16 residues. Germline lookup yields CDR1 MDHEN and CDR2 SYDVKM. Using reference TRBV28 and TRBJ2-5 for the parts outside the CDR3, the full variable domain is DVKVTQSSRYLVKRTGEKVFLECVQDMDHENMFWYRQDPGLGLRLIYFSYDVKMKEKGDIPEGYSVSREKKERFSLILESASTNQTSMYLCASSALGRGTQETQYFGPGTRLLVL.

The chain employs TRBV5-4 and TRBJ2-7, with D perhaps TRBD2 (5 bases). Trimming removed 0 bases from V and 2 bases from J, with 9 bases in between. CDR3 length: 14 amino acids. Germline V CDR1 and CDR2: SGHNT, YYREEE (reference sequence). The chain's CDR3 is CASSLAGSAYEQYF. DNA for the CDR3: TGTGCCAGCAGCTTGGCGGGGTCGGCCTACGAGCAGTACTTC.

This clone was seen only once. The chain links TRBV28 to TRBJ2-7, with D possibly matching TRBD2 (5 bases). The germline CDR1 and CDR2 sequences are MDHEN and SYDVKM. Between the trimmed V and J ends, which lost 6 bases and 3 bases, there was a span of 12 bases. The CDR3 length is 13 residues. This CDR3 is CASRPIRDYEQYF. CDR3 bases: TGTGCCAGCAGGCCGATCCGGGACTACGAGCAGTACTTC. The whole variable domain, remainder taken from reference TRBV28 and TRBJ2-7, is DVKVTQSSRYLVKRTGEKVFLECVQDMDHENMFWYRQDPGLGLRLIYFSYDVKMKEKGDIPEGYSVSREKKERFSLILESASTNQTSMYLCASRPIRDYEQYFGPGTRLTVT.

This rearrangement joins TRBV19 to TRBJ1-5; no definite D call. Germline CDR1 reads LNHDA; CDR2 reads SQIVND (reference sequence). Trimming removed 7 bases from V and 5 bases from J, with 12 bases in between. The CDR3 runs 13 residues. CDR3 sequence: CASKEGGYQPQHF. CDR3 bases: TGTGCCAGTAAAGAGGGAGGTTATCAGCCCCAGCATTTT. Filled out from reference TRBV19 and TRBJ1-5, the complete variable domain reads DGGITQSPKYLFRKEGQNVTLSCEQNLNHDAMYWYRQDPGQGLRLIYYSQIVNDFQKGDIAEGYSVSREKKESFPLTVTSAQKNPTAFYLCASKEGGYQPQHFGDGTRLSIL.

This clone was observed a single time. V usage is TRBV2 and J usage is TRBJ2-5; 8 bases match TRBD1. Germline V lookup: CDR1 SNHLY, CDR2 FYNNEI. CDR3 length: 13 residues. V was clipped by 9 bases and J by 4 bases; unmatched bases: 7. The CDR3 is CASRTGSGETQYF. The CDR3 DNA follows: TGTGCCAGTAGGACAGGGTCCGGAGAGACCCAGTACTTC.

The chain has TRBV7-8 and TRBJ1-5; D is unclear. CDR3 size: 14 residues. The V and J ends lost 5 bases and 2 bases respectively, with 10 bases between them. The V gene's germline CDR1 is SGHVS and CDR2 FQNEAQ. Here the CDR3 reads CASSRYGGNQPQHF. CDR3 coding DNA: TGTGCCAGCAGCCGTTACGGCGGCAATCAGCCCCAGCATTTT. Supplemented by reference TRBV7-8 and TRBJ1-5, the full variable domain reads GAGVSQSPRYKVAKRGQDVALRCDPISGHVSLFWYQQALGQGPEFLTYFQNEAQLDKSGLPSDRFFAERPEGSVSTLKIQRTQQEDSAVYLCASSRYGGNQPQHFGDGTRLSIL.

The genes are TRBV13 and TRBJ2-1; 12 positions match TRBD2. Germline V gene sequence: CDR1 PRHDT, CDR2 FYEKMQ (reference sequence). V gave up 4 bases and J gave up 2 bases; unmatched junction bases: 0. This CDR3 is 15 amino acids long. This CDR3 reads CASSSSGGAYNEQFF. CDR3 sequence (DNA): TGTGCCAGCAGCTCTAGCGGGGGGGCCTACAATGAGCAGTTCTTC.

The CDR3 protein is CASGGVNTEAFF. The CDR3 region has the DNA TGTGCTAGTGGGGGGGTGAACACTGAAGCTTTCTTT. The genes are TRBV12-5 and TRBJ1-1; TRBD1 might be the D (5 bases). V lost 6 bases and J 0 bases, leaving 5 bases between the germline ends. The CDR3 runs to 12 residues. Per germline, CDR1 LGHNT and CDR2 FRNRAP.

The rearrangement links TRBV6-5 to TRBJ1-3; D is unresolved. With 7 bases removed from V and 0 bases from J, the gap between germline ends came to 10 bases. Germline-derived CDR1 and CDR2 are MNHEY and SVGAGI. CDR3 size: 14 residues. In DNA, the CDR3 is TGTGCCAGCAATTCCGGCGGCTCTGGAAACACCATATATTTT. Its translation is CASNSGGSGNTIYF.

V gene TRBV4-2 combines with J gene TRBJ2-4, with 9 bases that match TRBD2. The CDR3 consists of 18 residues. Germline V gene lookup returns CDR1 LGHNA and CDR2 YNFKEQ. Unmatched junction bases numbered 10, after V lost 3 bases and J lost 1 base. The CDR3 region has the DNA TGTGCCAGCAGCCATCTCGAGGGCAGCGGGGGGGCCAAAAACATTCAGTACTTC. This encodes CASSHLEGSGGAKNIQYF.

J is TRBJ2-3 and V is TRBV3-1 (or the pseudogene TRBV3-2); TRBD2 is a possible D gene (6 bases). Germline CDR1 reads LGHDT; CDR2 reads YNNKEL (reference sequence). The CDR3 extends over 15 amino acids. Trimming shortened V by 0 bases and J by 0 bases, and 7 bases separated the two germline ends. CDR3 DNA sequence: TGTGCCAGCAGCCAAGAAAGCGGGAGCACAGATACGCAGTATTTT. Protein: CASSQESGSTDTQYF.

Turning to this clone: Compared with germline, one end of the junction differs, possibly owing to a read error. CDR3 DNA: TGTGCCGGCAGTGCCGGGACGGCTTCCTATGGCTACACCTTC. Translated, it gives CAGSAGTASYGYTF. This sequence joins TRBV27 and TRBJ1-2; D is possibly TRBD1 (5 bases). CDR1 is MNHEY, CDR2 SMNVEV, per germline (reference sequence). CDR3 length equals 14 residues.

V and J are TRBV7-2 and TRBJ2-3; D may correspond to TRBD1 or TRBD2 (5 bases each). The V gene's germline CDR1 is SGHTA and CDR2 FQGNSA. The ends were cut back, 1 base at V and 11 bases at J, with 13 bases in the middle. CDR3 length: 13 amino acids. The chain's CDR3 is CASSLEAGSGQYF. The DNA of the CDR3 is TGTGCCAGCAGCTTAGAGGCAGGGAGCGGGCAGTATTTT.

The chain links TRBV7-2 to TRBJ2-1, with D possibly TRBD1 on 6 matching bases. V was shortened by 8 bases and J by 1 base, with 9 bases between the two germline ends. The CDR3 is 13 residues long. Germline V lookup: CDR1 SGHTA, CDR2 FQGNSA. CDR3 nucleotides: TGTGCCAGCCTCCAGGGGTCCTACAATGAGCAGTTCTTC. The encoded protein is CASLQGSYNEQFF.